This TCR beta chain was recovered during a study of OX40 agonist ivuxolimab in advanced cancers. On this clone itself: This specimen includes other DNA sequences encoding the same CDR3.

Per germline, CDR1 MNHEY and CDR2 SMNVEV (reference sequence). The CDR3 runs to 14 residues. V lost 2 bases and J 4 bases, leaving 12 bases between the germline ends. The method was immunoSEQ multiplex PCR; TCRdb's version includes in-frame clones alone and lacks a portion of them. The sample shows about 79,000 clones, about 95% of them seen only once. The sample in question was CD4+ or CD8+ T cells sorted from blood, obtained in a trial of the OX40 agonist ivuxolimab. V usage is TRBV27 and J usage is TRBJ2-7, with D tentatively TRBD1 or TRBD2 (5 bases each). This receptor was taken from an adult with an advanced solid tumor such as melanoma, head and neck, liver or kidney cancer. The CDR3 DNA follows: TGTGCCAGCAGTTTAAGGGGCGGGTCATACGAGCAGTACTTC. Amino acid sequence: CASSLRGGSYEQYF.